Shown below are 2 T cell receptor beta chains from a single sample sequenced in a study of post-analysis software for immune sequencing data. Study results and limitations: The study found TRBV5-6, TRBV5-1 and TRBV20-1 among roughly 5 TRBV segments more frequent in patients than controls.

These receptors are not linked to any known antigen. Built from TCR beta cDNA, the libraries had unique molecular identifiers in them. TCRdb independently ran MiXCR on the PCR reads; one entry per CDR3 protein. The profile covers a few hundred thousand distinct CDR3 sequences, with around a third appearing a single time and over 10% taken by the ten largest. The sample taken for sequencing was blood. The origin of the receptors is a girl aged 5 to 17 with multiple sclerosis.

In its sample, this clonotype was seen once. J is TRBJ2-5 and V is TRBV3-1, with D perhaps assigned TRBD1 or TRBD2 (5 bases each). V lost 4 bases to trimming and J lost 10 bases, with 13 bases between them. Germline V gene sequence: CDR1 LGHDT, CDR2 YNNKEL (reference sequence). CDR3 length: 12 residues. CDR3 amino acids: CASSPSGRGQYF. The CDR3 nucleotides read TGTGCCAGCAGCCCTTCAGGGAGAGGCCAGTACTTC.

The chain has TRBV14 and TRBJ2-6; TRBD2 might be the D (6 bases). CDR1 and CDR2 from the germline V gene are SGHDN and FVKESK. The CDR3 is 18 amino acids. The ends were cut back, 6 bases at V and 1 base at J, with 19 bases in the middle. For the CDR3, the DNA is TGTGCCAGCAGAGACTCGGCGGGACGCCTATCTGGGGCCAACGTCCTGACTTTC. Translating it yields CASRDSAGRLSGANVLTF.